The 3 T cell receptor beta chains reported below all come from one sample, sequenced in a study of cytomegalovirus exposure and HLA in healthy donors. The PCR employed 60 Vbeta primers together with 13 Jbeta primers. Method: immunoSEQ multiplex PCR; TCRdb's copy keeps in-frame clones and lacks some. The sample lists around 140,000 clones; approximately 78% were seen once. The sequenced sample was PBMCs. These receptors all stem from a woman between 45 and 65 years old in good health and CMV-seropositive.

The chain couples TRBV2 to TRBJ1-1, with 9 bases matching TRBD1. Germline lookup yields CDR1 SNHLY and CDR2 FYNNEI. V lost 5 bases, J lost 3 bases, and 1 base stayed unmatched. CDR3 size: 13 residues. This chain's CDR3 is CASSRTGDTEAFF. CDR3 nucleotide sequence: TGTGCCAGCAGTCGGACAGGGGACACTGAAGCTTTCTTT.

The chain joins TRBV5-6 to TRBJ2-7, with D perhaps matching TRBD1 (6 bases). The CDR3 sequence is 15 residues long. V shed 3 bases and J shed 4 bases, with 17 bases lying between them. Per germline, CDR1 SGHDT and CDR2 YYEEEE. The CDR3 DNA reads as TGTGCCAGCAGCTGGAGCCGGGACAACAAGTACGAGCAGTACTTC. Amino acid sequence: CASSWSRDNKYEQYF.

The V gene is TRBV27, the J gene TRBJ1-4, with TRBD1 matching 9 bases. The CDR3 is made up of 14 amino acids. The junction had 4 bases not matched to a gene; V was cut back by 6 bases and J by 5 bases. Germline V CDR1 and CDR2: MNHEY, SMNVEV (reference sequence). The CDR3 spells CASSRTGENEKLFF. The CDR3 DNA sequence: TGTGCCAGCAGCCGGACAGGGGAAAATGAAAAACTGTTTTTT.